This TCR beta chain was sequenced during a study of blood T cells in healthy people across ages. This clonotype was found a few times. Trimming took 2 bases from V and 5 from J; bases not matched to a gene: 8. CDR1 MDHEN and CDR2 SYDVKM come from the germline V gene. The CDR3 spans 15 residues. Then a second PCR, running roughly 7 to 12 cycles, was carried out with a sample-barcoded 5' primer and a J-beta primer mix. The template-switch adaptor was a 5' adaptor with 12 random nucleotides. It tagged each cDNA molecule. In TCRdb, the 5' RACE reads were re-called with MiXCR into one record per CDR3 protein. The table has some 890,000 distinct CDR3 sequences, around 29% seen once. Donation came from healthy Caucasian individuals in Russia who were aged roughly 6 to 95. Every participating donor contributed 9.5 to 10 milliliters of peripheral blood through a draw. The same sample was also studied in work on T cells of mothers and their children. From that paper: Every microgram of extracted RNA entered cDNA synthesis, approximately 1.5 ug per 15 ul.

The source is a woman aged 40-49 years in good health. What was sequenced was blood. The genes are TRBV28 and TRBJ2-7; 8 bases align to TRBD1. Written as DNA, the CDR3 is TGTGCCAGCAGTTTACCCGGGACAGGTGGCGACGAGCAGTACTTC. As protein: CASSLPGTGGDEQYF.